The present entry profiles one T cell receptor (beta chain) with its context. These data belong to a study of blood T cell repertoires in COVID-19. The wider study: The United States, Italy and Spain supplied acute and convalescent COVID-19 samples. The cDNA or gDNA used as material had been derived from T cells, B-cell-depleted T cells, or PBMCs.

Per the original data handling: Estimates of nucleated cell counts were drawn from the amplification of reference gene primers. Using immunoSEQ multiplex PCR, the repertoire was profiled, and TCRdb retains in-frame clones only, with some absent. V, J and clone size are those of that table, while D and trimming were read from the DNA. Here the sample spans about 180,000 clones, almost 80% being singletons. Germline CDR1 reads DFQATT; CDR2 reads SNEGSKA (reference sequence). The CDR3 sequence is 17 residues long. V trimming: 3 bases; J trimming: 1 base; junction bases outside the gene matches: 10. Sequences were obtained from peripheral blood. The chain has TRBV20-1 and TRBJ2-5, with 11 bases that match TRBD1. The receptor comes from a woman aged 65 to 85 with acute or convalescent COVID-19. CDR3 residues: CSASPWDRGMAQETQYF. The CDR3 DNA reads TGCAGTGCTAGTCCATGGGACAGGGGGATGGCCCAAGAGACCCAGTACTTC.